This T cell receptor (beta chain) stems from a study of blood T cells in healthy people across ages. Study results and caveats: Whereas aged donors had fewer naive CD4+ cells, long-lived donors had more of them and higher diversity. Roughly linear declines in TCR beta diversity per million T cells occurred with age.

As for this clonotype: Antigen: not known.

The ends were cut back, 7 bases at V and 3 bases at J, with 7 bases in the middle. Germline V gene lookup returns CDR1 SEHNR and CDR2 FQNEAQ (reference sequence). The CDR3 is 11 amino acids. The study drew donors from healthy Caucasian individuals in Russia aged roughly 6 to 90. Sample-barcoded 5' priming and a J-beta primer mix drove a second PCR of roughly 7 to 11 cycles. The template-switch adaptor was a 5' adaptor with 12 random nucleotides. It tagged each cDNA molecule. TCRdb ran MiXCR on the 5' RACE reads and lists one entry per CDR3 protein. Here the sample spans roughly 1.9 million distinct CDR3 sequences, around 42% being singletons.

Source material: blood. The gene calls are TRBV7-9 and TRBJ2-7; D not certain. The sequence was collected from a human donor in good health. For the CDR3, the DNA is TGTGCCAGCACCTCCCACTACGAGCAGTACTTC. Translation gives CASTSHYEQYF.